This is a list of T cell receptor beta chains from one sample in a study of siplizumab effects on memory and regulatory T cells. Produced via immunoSEQ multiplex PCR; TCRdb's table is partial and in-frame only. The sample records 110,000 or so clones, about 93% being singletons. Sequenced material: non-Treg CD4+ T cells sorted from blood. These receptors all stem from a human donor in good health. Each CDR3 is given with its conserved first and last residue. A D gene is named only where the DNA matches it firmly. Rows give clone size only sometimes, using once, few, many, or a class for an expanded clone.

CDR3 protein: CASSITDTQYF; CDR3 DNA: TGTGCCAGCAGCATCACAGATACGCAGTATTTT; V gene: TRBV7-9; D gene: .; J gene: TRBJ2-3; clone size: .
CDR3 protein: CSVYSGGVVDTQYF; CDR3 DNA: TGCAGCGTTTATTCGGGGGGGGTGGTAGATACGCAGTATTTT; V gene: TRBV29-1; D gene: TRBD2; J gene: TRBJ2-3; clone size: .
CDR3 protein: CASSTVTGVYTGELFF; CDR3 DNA: TGCGCCAGCAGCACCGTAACAGGGGTGTACACCGGGGAGCTGTTTTTT; V gene: TRBV5-1; D gene: TRBD1; J gene: TRBJ2-2; clone size: .
CDR3 protein: CAGGRFSNQPQHF; CDR3 DNA: TGTGCCGGAGGCAGATTTAGCAATCAGCCCCAGCATTTT; V gene: TRBV30; D gene: .; J gene: TRBJ1-5; clone size: .
CDR3 protein: CASSDPGGHETQYF; CDR3 DNA: TGTGCCAGCAGTGACCCGGGGGGCCACGAGACCCAGTACTTC; V gene: TRBV6-1; D gene: .; J gene: TRBJ2-5; clone size: .
CDR3 protein: CASSLQGGDTQYF; CDR3 DNA: TGCGCCAGCAGCTTGCAGGGAGGAGATACGCAGTATTTT; V gene: TRBV5-1; D gene: .; J gene: TRBJ2-3; clone size: .
CDR3 protein: CASRFDEQYF; CDR3 DNA: TGTGCCAGCCGCTTCGACGAGCAGTACTTC; V gene: TRBV6-5; D gene: .; J gene: TRBJ2-7; clone size: .
CDR3 protein: CASSWLAGGITDTQYF; CDR3 DNA: TGTGCCAGCAGCTGGCTAGCGGGGGGAATCACAGATACGCAGTATTTT; V gene: TRBV7-8; D gene: TRBD2; J gene: TRBJ2-3; clone size: .
CDR3 protein: CASSQERFTEAFF; CDR3 DNA: TGTGCCAGCAGCCAAGAAAGGTTCACTGAAGCTTTCTTT; V gene: TRBV14; D gene: .; J gene: TRBJ1-1; clone size: .
CDR3 protein: CASSYSEGWNSPLHF; CDR3 DNA: TGTGCCAGCAGTTACTCGGAGGGGTGGAATTCACCCCTCCACTTT; V gene: TRBV6-5; D gene: .; J gene: TRBJ1-6; clone size: .
CDR3 protein: CASSQASGGTDTQYF; CDR3 DNA: TGCGCCAGCAGCCAAGCCAGCGGGGGCACAGATACGCAGTATTTT; V gene: TRBV4-3; D gene: TRBD2; J gene: TRBJ2-3; clone size: .
CDR3 protein: CASSSQEGDGYTF; CDR3 DNA: TGTGCCAGCAGCTCCCAGGAGGGCGATGGCTACACCTTC; V gene: TRBV7-3; D gene: .; J gene: TRBJ1-2; clone size: once
CDR3 protein: CASKFGLSGNTIYF; CDR3 DNA: TGTGCCAGCAAATTTGGCCTCTCTGGAAACACCATATATTTT; V gene: TRBV6-5; D gene: .; J gene: TRBJ1-3; clone size: .
CDR3 protein: CASSYRSGTDTQYF; CDR3 DNA: TGTGCCAGCAGCTACCGTAGCGGAACAGATACGCAGTATTTT; V gene: TRBV5-6; D gene: .; J gene: TRBJ2-3; clone size: .
CDR3 protein: CASSRPPDTQYF; CDR3 DNA: TGTGCCAGCTCAAGGCCCCCAGATACGCAGTATTTT; V gene: TRBV9; D gene: .; J gene: TRBJ2-3; clone size: .
CDR3 protein: CASSPSPGNEQFF; CDR3 DNA: TGTGCCAGCAGCCCTAGCCCCGGCAATGAGCAGTTCTTC; V gene: TRBV11-2; D gene: .; J gene: TRBJ2-1; clone size: .
CDR3 protein: CASSHPLAKNIQYF; CDR3 DNA: TGTGCCAGCTCTCACCCCCTAGCCAAAAACATTCAGTACTTC; V gene: TRBV2; D gene: .; J gene: TRBJ2-4; clone size: .
CDR3 protein: CASSALVESTDTQYF; CDR3 DNA: TGCGCCAGCAGTGCCCTAGTCGAGTCTACAGATACGCAGTATTTT; V gene: TRBV10-1; D gene: .; J gene: TRBJ2-3; clone size: .
CDR3 protein: CASNYSEMNYGYTF; CDR3 DNA: TGTGCCAGCAATTATTCAGAAATGAACTATGGCTACACCTTC; V gene: TRBV6-1; D gene: .; J gene: TRBJ1-2; clone size: .
CDR3 protein: CASGSLGPLHF; CDR3 DNA: TGTGCTAGTGGTTCGTTGGGACCCCTCCACTTT; V gene: TRBV12-5; D gene: .; J gene: TRBJ1-6; clone size: .
CDR3 protein: CASSDLRDRGINTEAFF; CDR3 DNA: TGTGCCAGCAGTGATCTCCGGGACAGGGGGATAAACACTGAAGCTTTCTTT; V gene: TRBV6-1; D gene: TRBD1; J gene: TRBJ1-1; clone size: .
CDR3 protein: CASSGGTDTQYF; CDR3 DNA: TGTGCCAGCTCCGGGGGAACAGATACGCAGTATTTT; V gene: TRBV6-5; D gene: .; J gene: TRBJ2-3; clone size: .
CDR3 protein: CASSSAGGSYEQYF; CDR3 DNA: TGTGCCAGCAGCTCCGCAGGGGGGTCCTACGAGCAGTACTTC; V gene: TRBV5-4; D gene: .; J gene: TRBJ2-7; clone size: .
CDR3 protein: CASSVTPSGEVAQYF; CDR3 DNA: TGTGCCAGCAGCGTAACCCCATCAGGGGAGGTAGCGCAGTATTTT; V gene: TRBV9; D gene: .; J gene: TRBJ2-3; clone size: .
CDR3 protein: CASSYSGTEKDTQYF; CDR3 DNA: TGTGCCAGCAGTTACTCGGGGACAGAGAAGGATACGCAGTATTTT; V gene: TRBV6-6; D gene: TRBD1; J gene: TRBJ2-3; clone size: .
CDR3 protein: CASSRAGTLLETQYF; CDR3 DNA: TGCGCCAGCAGTAGGGCCGGGACCCTCCTCGAGACCCAGTACTTC; V gene: TRBV10-2; D gene: .; J gene: TRBJ2-5; clone size: .
CDR3 protein: CASSVDGGPGQPQHF; CDR3 DNA: TGTGCCAGCAGCGTAGACGGGGGGCCCGGTCAGCCCCAGCATTTT; V gene: TRBV9; D gene: .; J gene: TRBJ1-5; clone size: .
CDR3 protein: CASSLALNQPQHF; CDR3 DNA: TGTGCCAGCAGCTTAGCCCTCAATCAGCCCCAGCATTTT; V gene: TRBV11-2; D gene: .; J gene: TRBJ1-5; clone size: few
CDR3 protein: CSVESEVVTQYF; CDR3 DNA: TGCAGCGTTGAAAGTGAGGTCGTTACGCAGTATTTT; V gene: TRBV29-1; D gene: .; J gene: TRBJ2-3; clone size: .
CDR3 protein: CASIQGGSSASEAFF; CDR3 DNA: TGTGCCAGCATCCAAGGGGGCAGTTCGGCCTCTGAAGCTTTCTTT; V gene: TRBV28; D gene: TRBD1; J gene: TRBJ1-1; clone size: .
CDR3 protein: CASSSGGTGGFTNEKLFF; CDR3 DNA: TGCGCCAGCAGCTCCGGAGGGACAGGGGGCTTTACTAATGAAAAACTGTTTTTT; V gene: TRBV5-1; D gene: TRBD1; J gene: TRBJ1-4; clone size: .
CDR3 protein: CASSEALRGVHEQFF; CDR3 DNA: TGTGCCAGCAGTGAAGCGCTTCGGGGGGTTCATGAGCAGTTCTTC; V gene: TRBV6-1; D gene: TRBD2; J gene: TRBJ2-1; clone size: once
CDR3 protein: CASSLETSGTDTQYF; CDR3 DNA: TGTGCCAGCAGCTTAGAGACTAGCGGGACAGATACGCAGTATTTT; V gene: TRBV7-2; D gene: TRBD2; J gene: TRBJ2-3; clone size: .
CDR3 protein: CASSFHSSLSYNEQFF; CDR3 DNA: TGTGCCAGCAGTTTCCACTCCTCTTTGTCCTACAATGAGCAGTTCTTC; V gene: TRBV27; D gene: .; J gene: TRBJ2-1; clone size: .
CDR3 protein: CASIKSGFTDTQYF; CDR3 DNA: TGTGCCAGCATCAAGTCGGGGTTCACAGATACGCAGTATTTT; V gene: TRBV7-9; D gene: .; J gene: TRBJ2-3; clone size: .
CDR3 protein: CASSSLKGAPFYGYTF; CDR3 DNA: TGTGCCAGCAGTTCGCTCAAAGGGGCACCCTTCTATGGCTACACCTTC; V gene: TRBV28; D gene: .; J gene: TRBJ1-2; clone size: .
CDR3 protein: CASSQRQGGGEKLFF; CDR3 DNA: TGTGCCAGCAGCCAGAGACAGGGCGGGGGTGAAAAACTGTTTTTT; V gene: TRBV9; D gene: TRBD1; J gene: TRBJ1-4; clone size: .
CDR3 protein: CASKQGQGLSGANVLTF; CDR3 DNA: TGTGCCAGCAAACAGGGACAGGGCCTCTCTGGGGCCAACGTCCTGACTTTC; V gene: TRBV2; D gene: TRBD1; J gene: TRBJ2-6; clone size: .
CDR3 protein: CASSLPSGGSTGELFF; CDR3 DNA: TGTGCCAGCAGCTTGCCGTCGGGCGGCAGCACCGGGGAGCTGTTTTTT; V gene: TRBV5-6; D gene: .; J gene: TRBJ2-2; clone size: .
CDR3 protein: CATEAGYSGANVLTF; CDR3 DNA: TGTGCCACCGAAGCCGGCTACTCTGGGGCCAACGTCCTGACTTTC; V gene: TRBV19; D gene: .; J gene: TRBJ2-6; clone size: .
CDR3 protein: CASSRRLAGGRYSGETQYF; CDR3 DNA: TGTGCCAGCAGCCGCAGACTAGCGGGGGGGCGGTATAGTGGAGAGACCCAGTACTTC; V gene: TRBV27; D gene: TRBD2; J gene: TRBJ2-5; clone size: .
CDR3 protein: CASSPVMSGSQETQYF; CDR3 DNA: TGTGCCAGCTCACCAGTAATGAGCGGTTCCCAAGAGACCCAGTACTTC; V gene: TRBV18; D gene: .; J gene: TRBJ2-5; clone size: .
CDR3 protein: CASSTRTPALYGYTF; CDR3 DNA: TGTGCCAGCAGTACCCGGACTCCGGCCCTTTATGGCTACACCTTC; V gene: TRBV27; D gene: .; J gene: TRBJ1-2; clone size: .